Listed here is a single T cell receptor beta chain. This specimen comes from a study of CD8+ T cells in alopecia areata. Described treatment: oral pan-JAK inhibitor, 5-10 mg twice daily. The CDR3 sequence is 13 residues long. The V end lost 4 bases, the J end lost 0 bases, and 9 bases lay between the germline ends. Germline-derived CDR1 and CDR2 are SQVTM and ANQGSEA. Following extraction, RNA underwent reverse transcription to cDNA, which served as the sequencing template. The table came from immunoSEQ multiplex PCR; TCRdb's copy has only in-frame clones and leaves some out. The repertoire holds under 350,000 clones, with nearly 60% as singletons.

The specimen comprised CD4+ T cells sorted from blood, sampled at week 24, from a patient treated with tofacitinib. The origin of this receptor is a human donor with alopecia areata. V usage is TRBV29-1 and J usage is TRBJ1-1; no reliable D call. The CDR3 DNA reads as TGCAGCGTTGCCGGGGAACTGAACACTGAAGCTTTCTTT. It specifies CSVAGELNTEAFF.